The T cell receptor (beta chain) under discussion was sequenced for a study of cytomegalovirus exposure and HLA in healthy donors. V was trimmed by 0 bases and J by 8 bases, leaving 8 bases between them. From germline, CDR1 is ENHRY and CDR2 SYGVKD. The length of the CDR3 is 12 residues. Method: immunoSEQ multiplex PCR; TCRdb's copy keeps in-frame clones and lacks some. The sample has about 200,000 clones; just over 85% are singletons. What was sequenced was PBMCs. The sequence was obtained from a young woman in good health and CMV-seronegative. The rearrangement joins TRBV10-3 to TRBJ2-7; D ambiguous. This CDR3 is CAISESVGQQYF. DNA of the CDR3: TGTGCCATCAGTGAGTCTGTTGGGCAGCAGTACTTC.